This entry concerns a single T cell receptor beta chain. Its specificity is not known. Between the trimmed V and J ends, which lost 3 bases and 5 bases, there was a span of 15 bases. The CDR3 consists of 15 residues. Per the germline V gene, CDR1 is SGHNT and CDR2 is YYREEE (reference sequence). These data originate in a study of cytomegalovirus exposure and HLA in healthy donors. Regarding the study as a whole: Usually a TCR sequence was rare, but some public TCRs were found in many donors. Donors were assumed by presence/absence analyses to have roughly uniform sequencing depth. An analysis that came later showed most CMV-associated TCR beta chains appearing HLA-restricted.

The PCR employed 60 Vbeta primers together with 13 Jbeta primers. Libraries were prepared by immunoSEQ multiplex PCR; TCRdb keeps only in-frame clonotypes and omits some of them. Here the sample spans 150,000 to 200,000 clones, about 80% being singletons. This sequence was found in a man in his late teens or twenties in good health and CMV-seronegative. Sequenced: PBMCs. This rearrangement joins TRBV5-4 to TRBJ2-1; D might be TRBD1 (6 bases). The CDR3 spells CASSSPPPGDNEQFF. CDR3 nucleotides: TGTGCCAGCAGCTCGCCCCCTCCAGGGGACAATGAGCAGTTCTTC.